This passage covers 31 T cell receptor beta chains from one sample sequenced in a study of shared clonotypes between healthy human individuals. Naive CD8 isolation took CD45RO-negative cells positively selected for CCR7 and excluded terminally differentiated effector memory CD45RA+ cells. The assay was immunoSEQ multiplex PCR, and TCRdb's table has in-frame clones only and misses some. This table has about 2 million clones, about 95% appearing once. Sequencing was performed on naive CD8+ T cells sorted from blood. The receptors here all came from a man between 18 and 35 years old in good health.

This clone has just one count. This CDR3 is also generated by other DNA sequences in the sample. The gene calls are TRBV4-1 and TRBJ2-7, with D possibly being TRBD1 or TRBD2 (6 bases each). Between the trimmed V and J ends, which lost 0 bases and 2 bases, there was a span of 14 bases. Germline V lookup: CDR1 MGHRA, CDR2 YSYEKL. CDR3 size: 16 residues. CDR3 region: CASSQDRGAITYEQYF. The CDR3 region has the DNA TGCGCCAGCAGCCAAGATAGGGGGGCCATAACCTACGAGCAGTACTTC.

The gene calls are TRBV28 and TRBJ2-7, with D possibly being TRBD2 (5 bases). CDR3 length equals 16 residues. Trimming stripped 3 bases from V and 9 bases from J, with 24 bases between. The germline gives CDR1 MDHEN, CDR2 SYDVKM. The CDR3 is CASSLLPDSAMKWQYF. DNA for the CDR3: TGTGCCAGCAGTTTGTTACCGGACTCTGCCATGAAGTGGCAGTACTTC.

V and J are TRBV27 and TRBJ2-7; perhaps TRBD1 as D (6 bases). The germline V gene encodes CDR1 MNHEY and CDR2 SMNVEV (reference sequence). The germline V and J ends were trimmed by 5 bases and 1 base, with 21 bases remaining between them. The CDR3 runs to 17 residues. CDR3 sequence (DNA): TGTGCCAGCAGTCTGGGGCCAGGGGCCTACTCATCCTACGAGCAGTACTTC. Its translation: CASSLGPGAYSSYEQYF.

This clone was seen just once. The V gene is TRBV7-9, the J gene TRBJ2-5; TRBD2 is a possible D gene (6 bases). The CDR3 length is 16 residues. V dropped 6 bases and J dropped 2 bases, with 19 bases sitting between them. CDR1 is SEHNR and CDR2 is FQNEAQ in the germline V gene (reference sequence). The CDR3 is CASRKTGTVRQETQYF. CDR3 in DNA: TGTGCCAGCAGAAAAACCGGGACTGTCAGACAAGAGACCCAGTACTTC.

Here the CDR3 reads CASSPMSTTGELFF. The DNA of the CDR3 is TGCGCCAGCAGCCCAATGAGCACGACCGGGGAGCTGTTTTTT. V gene TRBV4-3 combines with J gene TRBJ2-2; D call uncertain. Germline V gives CDR1 LGHNA, CDR2 YSLEER. This CDR3 region has 14 residues. V lost 4 bases and J lost 5, with 11 bases in between.

The chain combines TRBV6-5 with TRBJ2-7, with a possible D match to TRBD1 (6 bases). V lost 0 bases, J lost 0 bases, and 12 bases lay in between. The germline V gene has CDR1 MNHEY and CDR2 SVGAGI. The CDR3 has 16 amino acids. CDR3 protein: CASSYSSGQSSYEQYF. CDR3 DNA sequence: TGTGCCAGCAGTTACTCGAGTGGACAGTCCTCCTACGAGCAGTACTTC.

The V gene is TRBV7-2, the J gene TRBJ1-1; tentative D call: TRBD1 (5 bases). Per germline, CDR1 SGHTA and CDR2 FQGNSA. The CDR3 loop spans 16 amino acids. V was trimmed by 0 bases and J by 5 bases, leaving 16 bases between them. In DNA, the CDR3 is TGTGCCAGCAGCTTAGCGGTTGGGTCTCCAGGGACTGAAGCTTTCTTT. Protein sequence: CASSLAVGSPGTEAFF.

V and J are TRBV30 and TRBJ2-7; D remains unclear. CDR1 is GTSNPN and CDR2 is SVGIG in the germline V gene (reference sequence). The germline V and J ends were trimmed by 0 bases and 6 bases, with 12 bases remaining between them. This CDR3 comprises 13 residues. CDR3 protein: CAWSVLLIGEQYF. CDR3 bases: TGTGCCTGGAGTGTTCTGCTTATCGGCGAGCAGTACTTC.

CDR3 in amino acids: CASGTGSTDTQYF. The CDR3 DNA reads TGCGCCAGCGGAACAGGGAGCACAGATACGCAGTATTTT. The J gene is TRBJ2-3, the V gene TRBV10-1; possible D gene TRBD1, 6 bases. The CDR3 length is 13 residues. The germline gives CDR1 WNHNN, CDR2 SYGVQD (reference sequence). V was shortened by 8 bases and J by 0 bases, with 9 bases between the two germline ends.

This chain connects TRBV5-8 to TRBJ2-7; maybe TRBD1 (6 bases). This CDR3 comprises 14 residues. Trimming removed 0 bases from V and 0 bases from J, with 7 bases in between. The germline V gene encodes CDR1 SGHTS and CDR2 YDEGEE. CDR3 amino acids: CASSLDRDSYEQYF. In nucleotides, the CDR3 is TGTGCCAGCAGCTTGGACAGGGACTCCTACGAGCAGTACTTC.

To note about this clone: In the same sample, other DNA sequences code for this CDR3. The V gene is TRBV28, the J gene TRBJ2-7; a weak D match, TRBD1 (5 bases). V gave up 5 bases and J gave up 2 bases, with 13 bases separating them. CDR3 length equals 14 residues. The germline CDR1 and CDR2 sequences are MDHEN and SYDVKM. The CDR3 coding sequence is TGTGCCAGCAGTCTTCAGGGCTGGACCTACGAGCAGTACTTC. This codes for CASSLQGWTYEQYF.

The genes are TRBV4-3 and TRBJ2-7, with 7 bases fitting TRBD2. The CDR3 is made up of 15 amino acids. Germline trimming cut 1 base from V and 4 bases from J; bases unmatched to any gene: 7. CDR1 and CDR2 (germline): LGHNA, YSLEER. The chain's CDR3 is CASSQGASGVYEQYF. For the CDR3, the DNA is TGCGCCAGCAGCCAAGGGGCTAGCGGAGTTTACGAGCAGTACTTC.

V usage is TRBV11-2 and J usage is TRBJ2-5; D uncertain. V was cut by 10 bases and J by 2 bases, with 14 bases left in between. CDR1 SGHAT and CDR2 FQNNGV come from the germline V gene. The CDR3 sequence is 13 residues long. The CDR3 coding sequence is TGTGCCACCTACGCTTTAGATCAAGAGACCCAGTACTTC. It yields the protein CATYALDQETQYF.

The rearrangement joins TRBV10-3 to TRBJ2-5, with no clear D. V was cut by 3 bases and J by 5 bases, with 10 bases left in between. Germline CDR1 and CDR2: ENHRY and SYGVKD. The CDR3 is 13 residues long. The CDR3 nucleotides are TGTGCCATCAGTGACCCACCTCAGGAGACCCAGTACTTC. It yields the protein CAISDPPQETQYF.

The chain joins TRBV11-2 to TRBJ2-2; the match to TRBD2 covers 8 bases. Germline V gene data show CDR1 as SGHAT and CDR2 as FQNNGV. Trimming took 4 bases from V and 5 from J; bases not matched to a gene: 6. The CDR3 runs to 15 residues. The CDR3 nucleotides are TGTGCCAGCAGCTACAAGATAGCGGGAACCGGGGAGCTGTTTTTT. Translation gives CASSYKIAGTGELFF.

The rearrangement joins TRBV5-6 to TRBJ1-4; D remains ambiguous. V lost 1 base to trimming and J lost 7 bases, with 5 bases between them. This CDR3 region has 12 residues. Germline loops: CDR1 SGHDT, CDR2 YYEEEE. The CDR3 loop is CASSLSSEKLFF. Written as DNA, the CDR3 is TGTGCCAGCAGCTTGTCCTCTGAAAAACTGTTTTTT.

The chain is built from TRBV5-1 and TRBJ2-7, with a tentative D call TRBD1 (5 bases). Germline V gene sequence: CDR1 SGHRS, CDR2 YFSETQ. The CDR3 is 13 amino acids. V was cut by 0 bases and J by 11 bases, with 15 bases left in between. The CDR3 sequence is CASSLEGAQLKYF. CDR3 coding DNA: TGCGCCAGCAGCTTGGAAGGGGCACAACTTAAGTACTTC.

V and J are TRBV28 and TRBJ2-7; TRBD2 agrees at 8 bases. The V segment lost 3 bases and the J segment 5 bases; nucleotides outside the gene matches: 6. This CDR3 has 14 amino acids. CDR1 is MDHEN, CDR2 SYDVKM, per germline. The CDR3 loop is CASSFPGGTDEQYF. DNA of the CDR3: TGTGCCAGCAGTTTCCCGGGAGGGACCGACGAGCAGTACTTC.

The chain employs TRBV2 and TRBJ1-1; a possible D gene is TRBD1 (5 bases). V was trimmed by 7 bases and J by 10 bases, leaving 19 bases between them. The CDR3 covers 13 residues. The germline gives CDR1 SNHLY, CDR2 FYNNEI. As DNA, the CDR3 is TGTGCCAGCATGAGGGGCAGGAGCGAGGGAGCTTTCTTT. Translation gives CASMRGRSEGAFF.

The rearrangement links TRBV19 to TRBJ2-5; TRBD2 might be the D (6 bases). Germline-derived CDR1 and CDR2 are LNHDA and SQIVND (reference sequence). This CDR3 comprises 11 residues. The germline V and J ends were trimmed by 10 bases and 5 bases, with 11 bases remaining between them. In DNA, the CDR3 is TGTGCCACCACGGAGGGGGAGACCCAGTACTTC. Translation gives CATTEGETQYF.

The chain has TRBV9 and TRBJ2-7; D is unresolved. Germline V gene lookup returns CDR1 SGDLS and CDR2 YYNGEE. Between the trimmed V and J ends, which lost 0 bases and 5 bases, there was a span of 9 bases. The CDR3 has 13 amino acids. The CDR3 nucleotides read TGTGCCAGCAGCGTAGAAAGGGAACACGAGCAGTACTTC. Translated, it gives CASSVEREHEQYF.

Note on this clone: Other DNA sequences in the sample encode the same CDR3. The chain combines TRBV29-1 with TRBJ2-7, with D perhaps matching TRBD1 or TRBD2 (5 bases each). This CDR3 comprises 12 residues. V gave up 6 bases and J gave up 3 bases, with 12 bases separating them. The germline gives CDR1 SQVTM, CDR2 ANQGSEA. The CDR3 loop is CSVVEGYYEQYF. The CDR3 DNA reads TGCAGCGTCGTAGAGGGGTACTACGAGCAGTACTTC.

Here the CDR3 reads CASSETGPNEKLFF. CDR3 in DNA: TGTGCCAGCAGTGAGACAGGGCCGAATGAAAAACTGTTTTTT. The chain has TRBV2 and TRBJ1-4, with 7 bases matching TRBD1. Germline trimming cut 3 bases from V and 5 bases from J; bases unmatched to any gene: 3. The CDR3 contains 14 residues. Per germline, CDR1 SNHLY and CDR2 FYNNEI.

This chain uses TRBV6-5 with TRBJ2-3; D might be TRBD1 (6 bases). CDR3 size: 15 residues. Trimming stripped 2 bases from V and 2 bases from J, with 11 bases between. CDR1 and CDR2 (germline): MNHEY, SVGAGI. CDR3 sequence: CASSYEGGSTDTQYF. The CDR3 DNA follows: TGTGCCAGCAGTTACGAAGGGGGATCCACAGATACGCAGTATTTT.

The chain has TRBV5-6 and TRBJ1-2; the D is unclear. Trimming pared 5 bases from V and 4 bases from J, leaving 12 bases between. This CDR3 comprises 13 residues. The germline V gene has CDR1 SGHDT and CDR2 YYEEEE. CDR3 protein: CASSIMAGYGYTF. CDR3 sequence (DNA): TGTGCCAGCAGTATTATGGCGGGCTATGGCTACACCTTC.

As regards this clone: This specimen includes other DNA sequences encoding the same CDR3. This chain uses TRBV5-6 with TRBJ2-3, with D unresolved. CDR1 is SGHDT, CDR2 YYEEEE, per germline. The CDR3 length is 14 residues. With 0 bases removed from V and 3 bases from J, the gap between germline ends came to 8 bases. CDR3 DNA sequence: TGTGCCAGCAGCTTGGGAAGCAGTACAGATACGCAGTATTTT. It is translated as CASSLGSSTDTQYF.

This rearrangement joins TRBV27 to TRBJ2-5; TRBD2 matches at 14 bases. The CDR3 spans 18 residues. Germline loops: CDR1 MNHEY, CDR2 SMNVEV (reference sequence). Losses at the gene ends were 5 bases for V and 0 bases for J; bases not matched to a gene: 8. The CDR3, as DNA: TGTGCCAGCAGTCCGGGGACTAGCGGGGGATCGTACCAAGAGACCCAGTACTTC. It codes for CASSPGTSGGSYQETQYF.

This chain uses TRBV7-9 with TRBJ1-2; TRBD1 agrees at 9 bases. V lost 1 base to trimming and J lost 1 base; unmatched junction nucleotides: 1. Germline V gives CDR1 SEHNR, CDR2 FQNEAQ (reference sequence). The CDR3 loop spans 15 amino acids. The CDR3 protein is CASSLEGQGNYGYTF. DNA of the CDR3: TGTGCCAGCAGCTTAGAGGGACAGGGTAACTATGGCTACACCTTC.

In this sample, this clone turned up a few times. This sample also contains other DNA sequences that code for the same CDR3. The gene calls are TRBV6-5 and TRBJ1-1; D is uncertain. This CDR3 region has 14 residues. V gave up 0 bases and J gave up 1 base, with 6 bases separating them. Germline V lookup: CDR1 MNHEY, CDR2 SVGAGI. CDR3 sequence reads: CASSYSLGNTEAFF. The CDR3 DNA sequence: TGTGCCAGCAGTTACTCTCTCGGGAACACTGAAGCTTTCTTT.

V is TRBV9 and J is TRBJ1-1, with a possible D match to TRBD1 (5 bases). The CDR3 length is 15 residues. CDR1 and CDR2 from the germline V gene are SGDLS and YYNGEE. Between the trimmed V and J ends, which lost 4 bases and 3 bases, there was a span of 16 bases. The CDR3 spells CASSPRGFQDTEAFF. Here the CDR3 DNA reads TGTGCCAGCAGCCCTAGGGGTTTTCAGGACACTGAAGCTTTCTTT.

The chain carries TRBV7-2 and TRBJ2-7; 7 bases align to TRBD1. The junction had 6 bases not matched to a gene; V was cut back by 1 base and J by 6 bases. This CDR3 spans 14 amino acids. The germline gives CDR1 SGHTA, CDR2 FQGNSA. As DNA, the CDR3 is TGTGCCAGCAGCTTAGAAGACAGGGCGGCCGAGCAGTACTTC. Amino acids: CASSLEDRAAEQYF.